Sequencing of this T cell receptor beta chain was carried out in a study of blood T cell repertoires in COVID-19. Across the whole study: Researchers got acute and convalescent COVID-19 samples from the United States, Italy and Spain. Sources were T cells, B-cell-depleted T cells, or PBMCs; the material itself was cDNA or gDNA.

Between the trimmed V and J ends, which lost 3 bases and 0 bases, there was a span of 8 bases. In germline, CDR1 is KGHSH, CDR2 LQKENI. CDR3 size: 15 residues. Seattle cases were enrolled at active infection and followed longitudinally. Authors' data handling: Researchers report that nucleated cell counts were estimated from reference gene primer amplification. Here immunoSEQ multiplex PCR was the method, and the copy in TCRdb shows in-frame clones only, minus some. The DNA gave D and trimming, while V, J and clone size come from that table. The profile covers around 92,000 clones, with 74% appearing a single time and under 5% taken by the ten largest.

J is TRBJ2-2 and V is TRBV18; weak D call: TRBD1 (6 bases). This clonotype originated in a man aged 65 to 85 with COVID-19, enrolled during active disease. The sample consisted of peripheral blood. The CDR3 sequence is CASSPGTPNTGELFF. For the CDR3, the DNA is TGTGCCAGCTCACCCGGGACACCGAACACCGGGGAGCTGTTTTTT.